The 18 T cell receptor beta chains below all came from one sample that was sequenced in a study of CD8+CD57+ T cells in acquired aplastic anemia. Previously, flow cytometry had revealed CD8+CD57+ cell expansion in the patients chosen for sequencing. TCR beta VDJ and CDR3 were profiled, and genomic DNA was the template. TCRdb analysed the reads with MiXCR anew, one entry per CDR3 protein. The sample records hundreds of thousands of distinct CDR3 sequences, 50% to 65% being singletons. Sequencing was carried out using sorted CD4+, CD8+, or CD8+CD57+ T cells (not recorded which) from PBMCs. The receptor source for this set is a human donor with aplastic anemia.

There are many counts of this clonotype. The V and J genes are TRBV5-6 and TRBJ2-3; D remains ambiguous. Deletions cut 4 bases from V and 11 bases from J, with 11 bases between. CDR1 and CDR2 from the germline V gene are SGHDT and YYEEEE. The CDR3 is 11 residues long. The CDR3 DNA sequence: TGTGCCAGCAGCCTTATTGGGGTGCAGTATTTT. This codes for CASSLIGVQYF.

This clonotype was seen ten or more times. The J gene is TRBJ2-5, the V gene TRBV10-2, with 12 bases that match TRBD2. The CDR3 has 13 amino acids. Germline trimming cut 10 bases from V and 4 bases from J; bases unmatched to any gene: 4. Germline V gene sequence: CDR1 WSHSY, CDR2 SAAADI. CDR3 region: CATRLAGAETQYF. CDR3 coding DNA: TGCGCCACCAGACTAGCGGGAGCAGAGACCCAGTACTTC.

The rearrangement links TRBV5-1 to TRBJ2-7; 10 nucleotides line up with TRBD1. Germline V gene data show CDR1 as SGHRS and CDR2 as YFSETQ. CDR3 length equals 12 residues. V was clipped by 6 bases and J by 6 bases; unmatched bases: 3. The chain's CDR3 is CASKGQGFEQYF. In DNA, the CDR3 is TGCGCCAGCAAGGGACAGGGGTTCGAGCAGTACTTC.

This clonotype was seen many times. V is TRBV5-1 and J is TRBJ1-4; 8 nucleotides match TRBD1. V was pared by 3 bases and J by 5 bases, with 3 bases of the junction left unmatched. In germline, CDR1 is SGHRS, CDR2 YFSETQ. The CDR3 totals 14 residues. The DNA for the CDR3 is TGCGCCAGCAGCTCTGGACAGGGCAATGAAAAACTGTTTTTT. It translates to CASSSGQGNEKLFF. The full variable domain, in which reference TRBV5-1 and TRBJ1-4 provide the parts outside the CDR3, is KAGVTQTPRYLIKTRGQQVTLSCSPISGHRSVSWYQQTPGQGLQFLFEYFSETQRNKGNFPGRFSGRQFSNSRSEMNVSTLELGDSALYLCASSSGQGNEKLFFGSGTQLSVL.

This clonotype was seen once. V and J are TRBV20-1 and TRBJ2-3; 8 positions match TRBD1. Germline V CDR1 and CDR2: DFQATT, SNEGSKA (reference sequence). The CDR3 sequence is 16 residues long. V gave up 2 bases and J gave up 3 bases; unmatched junction bases: 10. DNA for the CDR3: TGCAGTGCTAGAAAGCGACAGGGGAGGTTAACAGATACGCAGTATTTT. Protein sequence: CSARKRQGRLTDTQYF.

The V gene is TRBV9, the J gene TRBJ2-1; TRBD1 aligns across 12 bases. V shed 3 bases and J 4 bases; nucleotides not matched to a gene: 5. The CDR3 length is 16 residues. In germline, CDR1 is SGDLS, CDR2 YYNGEE. The DNA of the CDR3 is TGTGCCAGCAGCGCGGGACAGGGGGCTCGGTACAATGAGCAGTTCTTC. Amino acids: CASSAGQGARYNEQFF. The whole variable domain, remainder taken from reference TRBV9 and TRBJ2-1, is DSGVTQTPKHLITATGQRVTLRCSPRSGDLSVYWYQQSLDQGLQFLIQYYNGEERAKGNILERFSAQQFPDLHSELNLSSLELGDSALYFCASSAGQGARYNEQFFGPGTRLTVL.

The chain has TRBV7-2 and TRBJ1-4; D is possibly TRBD1 (5 bases). V was clipped by 4 bases and J by 4 bases, with 13 bases between them. CDR3 size: 15 residues. In germline, CDR1 is SGHTA, CDR2 FQGNSA. The CDR3 loop is CASSSARGINEKLFF. The CDR3 DNA reads TGTGCCAGCAGCTCGGCGCGGGGGATTAATGAAAAACTGTTTTTT. Filled out from reference TRBV7-2 and TRBJ1-4, the complete variable domain reads GAGVSQSPSNKVTEKGKDVELRCDPISGHTALYWYRQSLGQGLEFLIYFQGNSAPDKSGLPSDRFSAERTGGSVSTLTIQRTQQEDSAVYLCASSSARGINEKLFFGSGTQLSVL.

The chain recombines TRBV4-3 with TRBJ1-1; 7 positions match TRBD1. V gave up 1 base and J gave up 4 bases; unmatched junction bases: 3. The V gene's germline CDR1 is LGHNA and CDR2 YSLEER. This CDR3 is built from 14 residues. The CDR3 loop is CASSQGGGRTEAFF. The CDR3 region has the DNA TGCGCCAGCAGCCAAGGAGGGGGCCGCACTGAAGCTTTCTTT.

With regard to this clonotype: Because the CDR3 is missing its conserved closing phenylalanine or tryptophan, this is likely a read error. The V and J genes are TRBV7-9 and TRBJ2-7; tentatively, D is TRBD2 (6 bases). Trimming removed 6 bases from V and 2 bases from J, with 20 bases in between. This CDR3 contains 16 residues. Germline V gene data show CDR1 as SEHNR and CDR2 as FQNEAQ (reference sequence). In nucleotides, the CDR3 is TGTGCCAGCAGTGCTCCGGAGGCGGGGTGGGCCTACGAGCAGTACTGC. Protein product: CASSAPEAGWAYEQYC.

This chain uses TRBV5-1 with TRBJ2-7, with D possibly TRBD2 on 7 matching bases. The last part of the DNA fits TRBJ2-5 better; the J call may be wrong. The CDR3 loop spans 16 amino acids. Germline V gene sequence: CDR1 SGHRS, CDR2 YFSETQ. As DNA, the CDR3 is TGCGCCAGCAGCTTGAAGGGGGGGGCGAATTCAGAGACCCAGTACTTC. Translation: CASSLKGGANSETQYF.

V is TRBV7-9 and J is TRBJ2-1, with 10 positions matching TRBD2. Trimming cost V 5 bases and J 14 bases; bases outside gene matches: 12. The CDR3 runs 14 residues. Germline assignment: CDR1 SEHNR and CDR2 FQNEAQ (reference sequence). CDR3 residues: CASSINSGRNREFF. The CDR3 DNA follows: TGTGCCAGCAGCATAAATAGCGGGAGGAACCGGGAGTTCTTC. Supplemented by reference TRBV7-9 and TRBJ2-1, the full variable domain reads DTGVSQNPRHKITKRGQNVTFRCDPISEHNRLYWYRQTLGQGPEFLTYFQNEAQLEKSRLLSDRFSAERPKGSFSTLEIQRTEQGDSAMYLCASSINSGRNREFFGPGTRLTVL.

This chain joins TRBV19 and TRBJ2-7, with TRBD2 matching over 7 bases. The V segment lost 5 bases and the J segment 2 bases; nucleotides outside the gene matches: 9. This CDR3 region has 15 residues. The germline V gene encodes CDR1 LNHDA and CDR2 SQIVND (reference sequence). CDR3 DNA: TGTGCCAGTAGTGAGGAGCGACTAGCACCCTACGAGCAGTACTTC. Its translation is CASSEERLAPYEQYF.

The rearrangement uses TRBV10-3 and TRBJ2-5; 9 nucleotides line up with TRBD1. Looked up from germline, CDR1 is ENHRY and CDR2 is SYGVKD. After removal of 7 bases from V and 1 base from J, the junction contained 4 bases not matched to a gene. CDR3 length equals 14 residues. CDR3 loop: CAIKTGGGQETQYF. Here the CDR3 DNA reads TGTGCCATCAAGACAGGGGGGGGCCAAGAGACCCAGTACTTC.

To note about this clonotype: The CDR3 end shows no conserved phenylalanine or tryptophan, and so a read error is likely. Because the CDR3's place on the DNA is in doubt, the DNA is left out and the CDR3 is given as listed by TCRdb. The CDR3 spells CASSALGLA. The chain employs TRBV10-3 and TRBJ1-3. Per germline, CDR1 ENHRY and CDR2 SYGVKD. The CDR3 length equals 9 residues, ends included.

At least ten counts were recorded for this clonotype. The chain uses TRBV3-1 and TRBJ1-5, with D uncertain. This CDR3 contains 16 residues. Germline V gene data show CDR1 as LGHDT and CDR2 as YNNKEL (reference sequence). Trimming left V 8 bases short and J 0 bases short, with 17 bases between. The CDR3 DNA sequence: TGTGCCAGCCGCCCCGACCGGAGCTATAGCAATCAGCCCCAGCATTTT. This codes for CASRPDRSYSNQPQHF. Full variable domain (missing parts from reference TRBV3-1 and TRBJ1-5): DTAVSQTPKYLVTQMGNDKSIKCEQNLGHDTMYWYKQDSKKFLKIMFSYNNKELIINETVPNRFSPKSPDKAHLNLHINSLELGDSAVYFCASRPDRSYSNQPQHFGDGTRLSIL.

The rearrangement uses TRBV2 and TRBJ2-3; 11 nucleotides match TRBD2. The germline gives CDR1 SNHLY, CDR2 FYNNEI. With V trimmed by 6 bases and J by 9 bases, 5 bases remained unmatched. This CDR3 has 13 amino acids. The CDR3 DNA sequence: TGTGCCAGCAGACGACTAGCGGGAAGAACGCAGTATTTT. As protein: CASRRLAGRTQYF.

This clonotype was seen repeatedly, ten times or more. The chain employs TRBV5-1 and TRBJ1-4, with TRBD1 matching 9 bases. Germline loops: CDR1 SGHRS, CDR2 YFSETQ. With V trimmed by 2 bases and J by 5 bases, 4 bases remained unmatched. The CDR3 is 15 residues long. The CDR3 DNA is TGCGCCAGCAGCTTCCTCGGGACAGGGAATGAAAAACTGTTTTTT. Protein: CASSFLGTGNEKLFF.

This clonotype was seen only once. The CDR3 nucleotides read TGTGCCAGCAGCCTAGAAGCGGGGGCCCCTCGGGGGGAGCTGTTTTTT. Its translation is CASSLEAGAPRGELFF. The J gene is TRBJ2-2, the V gene TRBV7-7, with 8 nucleotides matching TRBD2. Germline CDR1 is SSHAT and CDR2 is FNYEAQ (reference sequence). The CDR3 length is 16 residues. Germline trimming cut 5 bases from V and 8 bases from J; bases unmatched to any gene: 13.